This T cell receptor (beta chain) was sequenced in a study of CD8 T cells in ankylosing spondylitis. General study results and limits: In ankylosing spondylitis blood, a motif of several highly homologous TCR beta variants appeared characteristic.

Germline V gene data show CDR1 as SEHNR and CDR2 as FQNEAQ (reference sequence). The CDR3 is made up of 14 amino acids. V was trimmed by 3 bases and J by 7 bases, leaving 10 bases between them. The authors made TCR beta libraries by quantitative 5'-RACE with molecular barcodes. TCRdb re-derived calls from the 5' RACE reads in MiXCR, one entry per CDR3 protein. The data show approximately 540,000 distinct CDR3 sequences, roughly 13% seen once. About this clonotype itself: Its specificity is not known.

The chain joins TRBV7-9 to TRBJ1-6; possibly TRBD1 for D (5 bases). The specimen sequenced was blood, either unsorted or a sorted T cell fraction (not recorded which). This receptor was taken from a male donor with ankylosing spondylitis. The CDR3, as DNA: TGTGCCAGCAGCTTGGACACGAGAAATTCACCCCTCCACTTT. Its protein is CASSLDTRNSPLHF. The entire variable domain, with the rest obtained from reference TRBV7-9 and TRBJ1-6, is as follows: DTGVSQNPRHKITKRGQNVTFRCDPISEHNRLYWYRQTLGQGPEFLTYFQNEAQLEKSRLLSDRFSAERPKGSFSTLEIQRTEQGDSAMYLCASSLDTRNSPLHFGNGTRLTVT.